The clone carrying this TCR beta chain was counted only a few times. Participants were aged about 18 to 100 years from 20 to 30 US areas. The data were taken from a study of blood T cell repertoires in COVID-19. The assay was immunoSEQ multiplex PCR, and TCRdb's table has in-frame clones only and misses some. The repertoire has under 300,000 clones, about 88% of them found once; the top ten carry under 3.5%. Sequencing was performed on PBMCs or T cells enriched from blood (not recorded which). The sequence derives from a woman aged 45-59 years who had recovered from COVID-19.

The CDR3 spells CASSGGLAGSTDTQYF. The DNA of the CDR3 is TGTGCCAGCAGCGGCGGACTAGCGGGAAGCACAGATACGCAGTATTTT. This chain uses TRBV7-3 with TRBJ2-3, with 12 bases fitting TRBD2. Germline V gene sequence: CDR1 SGHTA, CDR2 FQGTGA. This CDR3 spans 16 amino acids. V shed 5 bases, J shed 0 bases, and the junction held 3 bases outside the gene matches.